These 10 T cell receptor beta chains originate from one sample sequenced in a study of naive and memory T cell subsets (dated by TCRdb to 2015 to 2018). The receptor library was made with UMI-ligation and nested PCR. The instrument was an Illumina MiSeq. To cover both TRBC1 and TRBC2, the beta constant-region primer consisted of an equimolar mix of two oligonucleotides. Four rounds of PCR, combining the SP2 primer with nested alpha and beta constant-region primers, were used to amplify the ligated cDNA. TCRdb reworked the public reads: Q25 trimming with fastp, MiXCR clone assembly, productive beta chains retained. A single entry per CDR3 protein holds the most common genes and DNA from its merged rows. For this sample there are over 65,000 distinct CDR3 sequences; 9% to 9.5% appear just once. Of the sample, around 1.3% is held by the ten largest clones. Sequences were obtained from naive CD8+ T cells from blood. The cell subset or site tag for this specimen amounts to: naive T cells, CD45RA high CD27+. The receptors shown here come from a human donor in good health.

This clonotype was detected ten times or more. V is TRBV27 and J is TRBJ2-6; D not resolved. Trimming removed 8 bases from V and 1 base from J, with 15 bases in between. The CDR3 sequence is 16 residues long. Per germline, CDR1 MNHEY and CDR2 SMNVEV (reference sequence). The CDR3, as DNA: TGTGCCAGCTCGGCGAAGTGGGGTTCTGGGGCCAACGTCCTGACTTTC. Translation: CASSAKWGSGANVLTF.

This clonotype showed up many times. This rearrangement joins TRBV20-1 to TRBJ2-5; D ambiguous. The CDR3 has 9 residues. The V gene's germline CDR1 is DFQATT and CDR2 SNEGSKA (reference sequence). The V gene lost 4 bases and the J gene lost 5 bases, with 2 bases spanning the gap. The CDR3 nucleotides are TGCAGTGCTAAGGAGACCCAGTACTTC. Amino acid sequence: CSAKETQYF.

This clonotype was seen ten or more times. V and J are TRBV6-5 and TRBJ2-7; unclear D gene. The CDR3 consists of 12 residues. V lost 2 bases to trimming and J lost 3 bases, with 5 bases between them. Germline V gives CDR1 MNHEY, CDR2 SVGAGI. The CDR3 DNA follows: TGTGCCAGCAGTTACAACAGCTACGAGCAGTACTTC. It codes for CASSYNSYEQYF.

This clonotype was seen a handful of times. V and J are TRBV27 and TRBJ2-1, with TRBD2 matching 8 bases. CDR3 length: 16 amino acids. With 6 bases clipped from V and 8 bases from J, the junction kept 15 bases outside the gene matches. The germline CDR1 and CDR2 sequences are MNHEY and SMNVEV (reference sequence). The CDR3 DNA follows: TGTGCCAGCAGCCCAGCAGCGGGAGAGAAGTTAGATGAGCAGTTCTTC. Its protein is CASSPAAGEKLDEQFF.

The sample holds a few counts of this clonotype. The genes are TRBV4-2 and TRBJ2-4; D is perhaps TRBD2 (5 bases). The CDR3 consists of 13 residues. The germline gives CDR1 LGHNA, CDR2 YNFKEQ. V was trimmed by 7 bases and J by 9 bases, leaving 16 bases between them. The CDR3: CASTSTGIGIQYF. The CDR3 region has the DNA TGTGCCAGCACTAGCACCGGGATCGGCATTCAGTACTTC.

This chain uses TRBV7-9 with TRBJ2-2; 10 nucleotides match TRBD2. This CDR3 has 16 amino acids. Trimming cost V 7 bases and J 3 bases; bases outside gene matches: 8. Per the germline V gene, CDR1 is SEHNR and CDR2 is FQNEAQ (reference sequence). CDR3 sequence (DNA): TGTGCCAGCATAGGGACTAGCGTAGAGCACACCGGGGAGCTGTTTTTT. Translated: CASIGTSVEHTGELFF.

The rearrangement links TRBV21-1 to TRBJ2-3; the listed D gene, TRBD1, was not tested against the DNA. TRBV21-1 is annotated as a pseudogene. The CDR3 is made up of 19 amino acids. The CDR3 sequence: CASSKAFDPRALAPDTQYF. In DNA, the CDR3 is TGTGCCAGCAGCAAAGCCTTCGATCCCAGGGCGCTAGCCCCAGATACGCAGTATTTT.

This clonotype was found many times. The rearrangement links TRBV6-5 to TRBJ1-2; TRBD1 aligns across 7 bases. The V gene's germline CDR1 is MNHEY and CDR2 SVGAGI. The CDR3 is made up of 14 amino acids. The junction had 9 bases not matched to a gene; V was cut back by 7 bases and J by 4 bases. CDR3 sequence reads: CASTSGGQSYGYTF. As DNA, the CDR3 is TGTGCCAGCACATCGGGGGGACAGTCCTATGGCTACACCTTC.

The table lists this clonotype with many counts. The chain employs TRBV7-2 and TRBJ1-6; D is possibly TRBD1 (6 bases). V gave up 2 bases and J gave up 3 bases, with 8 bases separating them. The CDR3 covers 15 residues. Germline values: CDR1 SGHTA, CDR2 FQGNSA. CDR3 DNA sequence: TGTGCCAGCAGCTTAAGACAGGTCTATAATTCACCCCTCCACTTT. It specifies CASSLRQVYNSPLHF.

This clonotype appeared a few times. This chain uses TRBV2 with TRBJ1-2; possibly TRBD1 for D (5 bases). The CDR3 runs 12 residues. Germline lookup yields CDR1 SNHLY and CDR2 FYNNEI. The V and J ends lost 7 bases and 4 bases respectively, with 10 bases between them. CDR3 sequence (DNA): TGTGCCAGCATAGGGGTCCCCTATGGCTACACCTTC. Its translation is CASIGVPYGYTF.